This T cell receptor (beta chain) was found in a study of blood T cell repertoires in COVID-19 (dated by TCRdb to the early 2020s). For context, the study as a whole: Samples from collaborators originated in the United States, Italy and Spain and spanned both the acute and convalescent phases of COVID-19. The material from the prospective study consisted of cDNA or gDNA derived from T cells, B-cell-depleted T cells, or PBMCs. Subjects who had been exposed to COVID-19, were actively infected with it, or had recovered from it provided the deeply sampled blood TCRbeta repertoires that made up the dataset. The repertoires were made available in a free public database intended to serve as a resource for research on the immune response to SARS-CoV-2. The samples were drawn from two sources: the first 160 participants of the ongoing ImmuneRACE study, and 950 to 1,500 subjects contributed by 6 global collaborators. A de-identified subject ID, COVID-19 status, age in years and sex were almost always included in the sample metadata. Where HLA class I and class II types were available, the types were taken from metadata supplied by the sample provider, not from assay-based typing. What the work shows at the level of the full study, not this receptor alone: How much clinical and demographic metadata was included differed by source and by participant, and the metadata was provided uncurated.

As to this clone: Its antigen is still unknown. The sample holds no much larger clone one base away, and base qualities are not on file.

Trimming accounts for 7 bases at V and 2 bases at J, while the number of junction bases matched to no gene is 8. CDR1 is given as MDHEN and CDR2 as SYDVKM, both from the germline V gene. The CDR3 runs 14 amino acids, cysteine and phenylalanine included. The kept DNA is CDR3 alone, 42 bases in frame from the first base. The collaborating institutions used their own protocols to collect whole blood in K2EDTA tubes. For TCRbeta analysis, collaborator samples were shipped as frozen whole blood, as isolated PBMCs, or as DNA extracted from either sample type. The immunoSEQ Assay, a bias-controlled multiplex PCR, was used to amplify TCRbeta CDR3 regions from genomic DNA. Regarding the original processing steps: Nucleated cell counts per sample were estimated from amplification of reference gene primers within the assay. To quantify the absolute abundance of each unique TCRbeta CDR3 rearrangement, sequence reads were collapsed and filtered. Productive Simpson clonality was computed per sample as the square root of Simpson's diversity index over productive rearrangements. Held by TCRdb, this immuneACCESS table contains in-frame sequences only and omits some clones. Under half of the omission traces to an unresolved V gene where checked; the cause of the rest is unknown. V and J calls and clone size come straight from that table; D and trimming were deduced from the DNA. Counted in this sample were roughly 250,000 clones; about 86% of them appeared once. The top ten hold approximately 4.4% of the sample.

The sequence is built from TRBV28 and TRBJ2-7, and 7 bases in between align with TRBD1. This receptor was identified in a middle-aged man with active or convalescent COVID-19. The sequenced material came from peripheral blood. In nucleotide form, the sequence is TGTGCCAGCACCCCGACAGGGTTCCCCTACGAGCAGTACTTC. This gives the protein CASTPTGFPYEQYF.